The source of this T cell receptor (beta chain) is a study of naive and memory T cell subsets. Notes on the study in general: Gini index rose across naive, CM, EM and EMRA in CD4 and CD8.

V was cut by 8 bases and J by 2 bases, with 9 bases left in between. The CDR3 totals 12 residues. Germline CDR1 reads SEHNR; CDR2 reads FQNEAQ (reference sequence). The beta constant-region primer was an equimolar mix of two oligonucleotides covering TRBC1 and TRBC2. Ligated cDNA was amplified by four rounds of PCR with nested alpha and beta constant-region primers and SP2. Each CDR3 protein gets one entry after TCRdb re-called the UMI-ligation and nested PCR reads with MiXCR. The table records 8,500 to 10,000 distinct CDR3 sequences, roughly 5.4% of them present only once. From the second PCR step, alpha and beta chains were amplified apart. Cells stained for CD3, CD4, CD8, CD45RA and CD27 were sorted into four subsets. Sorting gates: effector memory CD45RA-CD27-, EMRA CD45RA+CD27-. This clonotype was recorded a few times. The antigen remains unidentified.

The chain has TRBV7-9 and TRBJ1-1; D possibly corresponds to TRBD1 (5 bases). The clonotype was recovered from a human donor in good health. The sample consisted of CD4+ TEMRA cells from blood. Stated subset: effector memory re-expressing CD45RA, CD45RA+ CD27-. The CDR3 nucleotides are TGTGCCAGCGGTTGGACAAACACTGAAGCTTTCTTT. Protein sequence: CASGWTNTEAFF.